This T cell receptor (beta chain) was identified during a study of shared clonotypes between healthy human individuals (TCRdb year 2020). In terms of the full investigation: The cohort included three men and a couple of women between 18 and 49 years of age. To increase sequencing depth and limit assay-specific biases, different laboratories used diverse techniques to prepare libraries and sequence TCR repertoires. Each donor's leukapheresis produced roughly between about 0.8 and 8.9 billion PBMCs. Blood TCR repertoires of about five healthy adults were deeply sequenced to estimate repertoire size and the extent of clonotype sharing between individuals. The full study reports these points: The small number of donors limited the genetic and exposure-history diversity represented. Pairwise subsampling led to the expectation that sequencing depth would affect the degree of clonotype sharing among donors. Sampling was limited to blood, and TCR repertoires in tissue likely differ from TCR repertoires in blood.

On this clone itself: What antigen it recognizes has not been identified. Base-call qualities are not available, and no considerably larger clone is one nucleotide away.

TCR CDR3 regions were amplified from genomic DNA by multiplex PCR using the deep immunoSEQ assay. Extracted genomic DNA from each cell subset was distributed evenly across all wells of several immunoSEQ 96-well plates, and each plate was treated as a replicate. For unsorted PBMC, approximately 0.3 ug genomic DNA, equal to around 30,000 T cell genomes, was loaded into each replicate PCR. Ten immunoSEQ deep assay plates were used to sequence unsorted PBMC genomic DNA. The purified libraries were quantified using a Qubit 3.0 fluorometer, sized with a Bioanalyzer 2100, and then quantified again using the KAPA Library Quantification kit. Every immunoSEQ 96-well plate was sequenced on a dedicated single-read 150-cycle Illumina NextSeq 550 flow cell. The original methods were these. Because only junctional sequences without quality scores were contained in the immunoSEQ output, filtering matching that applied to full-length reads could not be performed. Sequences were annotated with PyIR, a Python wrapper for IgBLAST v1.9, and V/J genes and CDR3 were assigned using IMGT germline references. Any read was removed if the V/J assignment was weak (E-value above 1e-6), the CDR3 was missing, or the read contained stop codons, out-of-frame junctions, or ambiguous translated residues. V3J clonotypes were defined by identical inferred V gene, J gene, and CDR3 amino acid sequence. The percentage overlap between two repertoires was calculated by dividing the number of shared unique clonotypes by the size of the smaller repertoire. RTK rarefaction, the Chao1 estimator, and Recon v2.1 estimates of unobserved clonotypes were used to assess repertoire richness. As stored in TCRdb, this immuneACCESS dataset retains in-frame rearrangements with V and J assigned. A fraction of the clones does not appear; measured against another copy, unresolved V genes explain less than half of the discrepancy, and the remainder lacks a known reason. That table is the source of V, J and clone size, and D and trimming were worked out from the DNA. Recorded for this sample are some 510,000 clones; 60% to 85% of them occurred a single time. Under 15% of the sample belongs to the ten largest clones.

Trimming takes 0 bases off V and 3 bases off J; junction bases not matched to a gene: 6. The CDR1 and CDR2 encoded by the germline V gene are MGHRA and YSYEKL. CDR3 length: 16 amino acids, cysteine to phenylalanine. Only the CDR3 part of the read is kept: 48 bases, read in frame from the first base. Healthy HIV-negative adults with no recently reported acute infections or vaccinations were included as donors. All donors were Caucasian adults living in Nashville, Tennessee, USA. In the unsorted samples, around 81 million PBMCs were counted, and genomic DNA was extracted using the QIAamp DNA Blood Mini kit. Blood was obtained by leukapheresis, after which PBMCs were separated by Ficoll-Histopaque density gradient centrifugation and cryopreserved in liquid nitrogen vapor phase.

The specimen sequenced was PBMCs. The receptor's source is a middle-aged woman in good health. Some clones in this sample may be carry-over from other donors' samples. The chain joins TRBV4-1 to TRBJ2-7; the junction holds 9 bases that match TRBD1. The CDR3 corresponds to CASSQEVRTGDYEQYF. The nucleotide sequence is given as TGCGCCAGCAGCCAAGAGGTGAGGACAGGGGACTACGAGCAGTACTTC.